These 18 T cell receptor beta chains came from one sample sequenced in a study of blood T cell repertoires in COVID-19. Assay used: immunoSEQ multiplex PCR; TCRdb lists only in-frame clones, some missing. The data contain 150,000 to 180,000 clones, under 90% of them singletons. The sample consisted of peripheral blood. Receptors originate from a man between 60 and 75 years old with acute or convalescent COVID-19.

V is TRBV7-3 and J is TRBJ2-1; TRBD2 is a possible D gene (5 bases). The CDR3 totals 12 residues. With 5 bases removed from V and 7 bases from J, the gap between germline ends came to 9 bases. CDR1 SGHTA and CDR2 FQGTGA come from the germline V gene. DNA of the CDR3: TGTGCCAGCAGCCCTCGGACTAATGAGCAGTTCTTC. This translates into CASSPRTNEQFF.

V is TRBV4-1 and J is TRBJ2-6, with 8 bases aligning to TRBD1. V lost 0 bases to trimming and J lost 1 base; unmatched junction nucleotides: 5. Germline V gives CDR1 MGHRA, CDR2 YSYEKL. This CDR3 spans 18 amino acids. The CDR3 bases are TGCGCCAGCAGCCAAGATCAGCAGGGGGCGTCTGGGGCCAACGTCCTGACTTTC. Its protein is CASSQDQQGASGANVLTF.

The chain uses TRBV7-2 and TRBJ2-5; no definite D call. Germline values: CDR1 SGHTA, CDR2 FQGNSA. V shed 10 bases and J shed 1 base, with 16 bases lying between them. The CDR3 loop spans 14 amino acids. In nucleotides, the CDR3 is TGTGCCATCAAGGCCCTTGCGGCCCAAGAGACCCAGTACTTC. This translates into CAIKALAAQETQYF.

This chain connects TRBV4-3 to TRBJ2-1; 13 nucleotides match TRBD2. Per germline, CDR1 LGHNA and CDR2 YSLEER. The CDR3 is made up of 20 amino acids. Trimming took 1 base from V and 0 from J; bases not matched to a gene: 9. The CDR3 bases are TGCGCCAGCAGCCAAGCCGCCGGGACTAGCGGGGCCAGCTCCTACAATGAGCAGTTCTTC. Translating gives CASSQAAGTSGASSYNEQFF.

The chain uses TRBV6-2 or TRBV6-3 and TRBJ2-5, with TRBD2 identical over 7 bases. The germline V gene encodes CDR1 MNHEY and CDR2 SVGEGT. There are 15 residues in the CDR3. V lost 2 bases and J lost 2; bases outside the gene matches: 5. CDR3 DNA sequence: TGTGCCAGCAGTTACGTGACTAGCTTTCAAGAGACCCAGTACTTC. Encoded protein: CASSYVTSFQETQYF.

This chain uses TRBV29-1 with TRBJ2-1; tentative D call: TRBD1 (6 bases). CDR3 length: 16 amino acids. V gave up 5 bases and J gave up 5 bases, with 22 bases separating them. Per the germline V gene, CDR1 is SQVTM and CDR2 is ANQGSEA. The CDR3 sequence: CSVSPGVARVNNEQFF. For the CDR3, the DNA is TGCAGCGTTAGCCCAGGGGTAGCGAGGGTAAACAATGAGCAGTTCTTC.

The rearrangement links TRBV18 to TRBJ2-5; TRBD2 agrees at 8 bases. The CDR3 contains 16 residues. The trim removed 3 bases at V and 3 bases at J, leaving 9 bases unmatched. Per the germline V gene, CDR1 is KGHSH and CDR2 is LQKENI. The CDR3 DNA sequence: TGTGCCAGCTCACCCTACCGGACTAGCTCTAAAGAGACCCAGTACTTC. Its protein is CASSPYRTSSKETQYF.

Note on this clone: Other DNA sequences in the sample encode the same CDR3. The chain links TRBV6-5 to TRBJ2-7, with D perhaps matching TRBD1 (6 bases). Germline CDR1 and CDR2: MNHEY and SVGAGI. The CDR3 totals 13 residues. Trimming cost V 0 bases and J 3 bases, with 6 bases left between them. In DNA form, the CDR3 reads TGTGCCAGCAGTTACTCCAGGGGCTACGAGCAGTACTTC. Residues: CASSYSRGYEQYF.

This chain links TRBV5-4 with TRBJ2-2; D perhaps matches TRBD2 (6 bases). This CDR3 region has 15 residues. The V gene's germline CDR1 is SGHNT and CDR2 YYREEE (reference sequence). Trimming removed 2 bases from V and 5 bases from J, with 13 bases in between. CDR3 in amino acids: CASSFSGVGTGELFF. The CDR3, as DNA: TGTGCCAGCAGCTTTAGCGGAGTCGGGACCGGGGAGCTGTTTTTT.

The chain is built from TRBV19 and TRBJ2-1; D uncertain. The CDR3 has 16 residues. Germline values: CDR1 LNHDA, CDR2 SQIVND (reference sequence). V was clipped by 5 bases and J by 1 base, with 15 bases between them. CDR3 nucleotide sequence: TGTGCCAGTAGTCTCCGTCCCAGAAGATCCTACAATGAGCAGTTCTTC. Amino acid sequence: CASSLRPRRSYNEQFF.

CDR3: CASRTLGVGNTIYF. DNA for the CDR3: TGTGCCAGCAGGACATTAGGTGTTGGAAACACCATATATTTT. The chain has TRBV27 and TRBJ1-3, with D unresolved. The CDR3 is 14 residues long. Trimming took 6 bases from V and 3 from J, leaving 12 bases between them. Germline CDR1 is MNHEY and CDR2 is SMNVEV (reference sequence).

The chain joins TRBV28 to TRBJ1-4; a weak D match, TRBD1 (6 bases). CDR3 length: 16 amino acids. The V gene's germline CDR1 is MDHEN and CDR2 SYDVKM. The germline V and J ends were trimmed by 4 bases and 0 bases, with 12 bases remaining between them. The CDR3 nucleotides read TGTGCCAGCAGTTCGGACAGAACGTCAACTAATGAAAAACTGTTTTTT. This gives the protein CASSSDRTSTNEKLFF.

The chain combines TRBV7-9 with TRBJ2-1; 9 nucleotides agree with TRBD2. J lost 0 bases, V lost 0 bases, and 3 bases had no gene match. The CDR3 sequence is 17 residues long. The germline V gene encodes CDR1 SEHNR and CDR2 FQNEAQ (reference sequence). CDR3 amino acids: CASSLAREGRSYNEQFF. CDR3 in DNA: TGTGCCAGCAGCTTAGCGCGGGAGGGACGCTCCTACAATGAGCAGTTCTTC.

The chain has TRBV4-2 and TRBJ2-1; 10 bases line up with TRBD2. V shed 3 bases and J 2 bases; nucleotides not matched to a gene: 7. Germline loops: CDR1 LGHNA, CDR2 YNFKEQ. There are 17 residues in the CDR3. The DNA of the CDR3 is TGTGCCAGCAGCCAGGAAAGCACTAGCGGGGCCTACAATGAGCAGTTCTTC. It codes for CASSQESTSGAYNEQFF.

This chain uses TRBV5-1 with TRBJ1-2, with 9 bases identical to TRBD1. Looked up from germline, CDR1 is SGHRS and CDR2 is YFSETQ. V shed 4 bases, J shed 8 bases, and the junction held 6 bases outside the gene matches. This CDR3 contains 13 residues. CDR3 region: CASSRDRDEGYTF. For the CDR3, the DNA is TGCGCCAGCAGCCGGGACAGGGATGAGGGCTACACCTTC. Filled out from reference TRBV5-1 and TRBJ1-2, the complete variable domain reads KAGVTQTPRYLIKTRGQQVTLSCSPISGHRSVSWYQQTPGQGLQFLFEYFSETQRNKGNFPGRFSGRQFSNSRSEMNVSTLELGDSALYLCASSRDRDEGYTFGSGTRLTVV.

The chain uses TRBV7-2 and TRBJ2-6, with TRBD2 matching over 8 bases. Germline CDR1 SGHTA, CDR2 FQGNSA. J lost 2 bases, V lost 7 bases, and 10 bases had no gene match. The CDR3 is 17 residues long. CDR3 sequence (DNA): TGTGCCAGCACCCCGGGTCGGGGGGGCACTGGGGCCAACGTCCTGACTTTC. Its protein is CASTPGRGGTGANVLTF.

The V call is TRBV11-2, the J call TRBJ2-3, with 8 bases aligning to TRBD2. The trim removed 3 bases at V and 5 bases at J, leaving 4 bases unmatched. Looked up from germline, CDR1 is SGHAT and CDR2 is FQNNGV. The CDR3 has 14 residues. The CDR3 sequence is CASSLGLDIDTQYF. In DNA form, the CDR3 reads TGTGCCAGCAGCTTGGGACTAGATATAGATACGCAGTATTTT. Full variable domain (outside the CDR3, taken from reference TRBV11-2 and TRBJ2-3): EAGVAQSPRYKIIEKRQSVAFWCNPISGHATLYWYQQILGQGPKLLIQFQNNGVVDDSQLPKDRFSAERLKGVDSTLKIQPAKLEDSAVYLCASSLGLDIDTQYFGPGTRLTVL.

In this sample, this clone turned up once. J is TRBJ2-2 and V is TRBV5-4, with TRBD2 identical over 11 bases. Germline assignment: CDR1 SGHNT and CDR2 YYREEE (reference sequence). Germline trimming cut 4 bases from V and 4 bases from J; bases unmatched to any gene: 6. The CDR3 is 16 amino acids. CDR3 nucleotide sequence: TGTGCCAGCAGCCGAACTAGCGGGGGAAGCACCGGGGAGCTGTTTTTT. Protein sequence: CASSRTSGGSTGELFF.